This T cell receptor beta chain was sequenced in a study of T cell changes during pregnancy in multiple sclerosis. Profiled with immunoSEQ multiplex PCR; TCRdb holds only in-frame clones, not every one. Of approximately 40,000 clones in the sample, 92% were seen once. V lost 5 bases to trimming and J lost 9 bases; unmatched junction nucleotides: 4. This CDR3 has 12 residues. Germline CDR1 SEHNR, CDR2 FQNEAQ (reference sequence). The TCR sequence derives from a female donor with multiple sclerosis, enrolled in a pregnancy study. The chain has TRBV7-9 and TRBJ2-1, with 7 bases aligning to TRBD1. The sequencing used CD8+ T cells from peripheral blood mononuclear cells, collected in the third trimester of pregnancy. Here the CDR3 reads CASSAGTAEQFF. Written as DNA, the CDR3 is TGTGCCAGCAGCGCTGGGACAGCTGAGCAGTTCTTC.